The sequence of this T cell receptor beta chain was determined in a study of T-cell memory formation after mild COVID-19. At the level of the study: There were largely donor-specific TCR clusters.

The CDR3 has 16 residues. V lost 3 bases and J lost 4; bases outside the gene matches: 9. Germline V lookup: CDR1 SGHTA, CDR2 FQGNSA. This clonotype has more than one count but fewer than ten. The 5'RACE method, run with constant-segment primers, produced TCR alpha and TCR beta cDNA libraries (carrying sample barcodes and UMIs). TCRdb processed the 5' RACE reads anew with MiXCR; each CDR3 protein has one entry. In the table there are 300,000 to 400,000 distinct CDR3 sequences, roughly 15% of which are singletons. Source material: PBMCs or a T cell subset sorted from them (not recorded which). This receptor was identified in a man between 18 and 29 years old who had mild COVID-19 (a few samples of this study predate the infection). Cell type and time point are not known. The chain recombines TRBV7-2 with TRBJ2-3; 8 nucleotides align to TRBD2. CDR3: CASSLRSSGVPDTQYF. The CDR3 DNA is TGTGCCAGCAGCTTGCGTAGTAGCGGGGTGCCAGATACGCAGTATTTT.